Shown below are 30 T cell receptor beta chains from a single sample sequenced in a study of T cell changes during pregnancy in multiple sclerosis. Assay: immunoSEQ multiplex PCR; the TCRdb copy retains only in-frame clones and omits some. The sample lists almost 40,000 clones, 90% to 95% occurring once. This specimen consisted of CD4+ T cells from peripheral blood mononuclear cells, obtained in the third trimester of pregnancy. Every receptor here comes from a female donor in good health, enrolled as a control in a pregnancy study.

The rearrangement joins TRBV6-6 to TRBJ2-7; 13 nucleotides agree with TRBD2. CDR3 length equals 16 residues. The germline V gene has CDR1 MNHNY and CDR2 SVGAGI (reference sequence). J lost 1 base, V lost 7 bases, and 7 bases had no gene match. DNA of the CDR3: TGTGCCAGCACCGGACTAGCGGGAGACAGTTCCTACGAGCAGTACTTC. Protein: CASTGLAGDSSYEQYF.

The chain links TRBV19 to TRBJ1-1; 7 nucleotides align to TRBD1. This CDR3 spans 14 amino acids. V was pared by 3 bases and J by 7 bases, with 8 bases of the junction left unmatched. CDR1 and CDR2 (germline): LNHDA, SQIVND (reference sequence). CDR3 region: CASSIPGTADEAFF. CDR3 DNA: TGTGCCAGTAGTATTCCAGGGACAGCTGATGAAGCTTTCTTT.

V gene TRBV5-1 combines with J gene TRBJ2-7, with 8 bases identical to TRBD2. The ends lost 2 bases at V and 2 bases at J; junction bases unmatched: 6. The V gene's germline CDR1 is SGHRS and CDR2 YFSETQ. This CDR3 region has 15 residues. CDR3 residues: CASSLRSGSTYEQYF. The CDR3 bases are TGCGCCAGCAGCTTAAGGAGCGGGAGCACCTACGAGCAGTACTTC.

The chain carries TRBV19 and TRBJ1-2; maybe TRBD1 (6 bases). CDR3 length equals 17 residues. CDR1 LNHDA and CDR2 SQIVND come from the germline V gene (reference sequence). V lost 4 bases and J lost 8, with 26 bases in between. CDR3 DNA: TGTGCCAGTAGTACTTTTACCGGACAGTTACACCTATGGGGCTACACCTTC. It specifies CASSTFTGQLHLWGYTF.

V and J are TRBV6-5 and TRBJ1-3; D not certain. Per germline, CDR1 MNHEY and CDR2 SVGAGI. V lost 0 bases, J lost 4 bases, and 13 bases lay in between. CDR3 length equals 16 residues. CDR3 nucleotides: TGTGCCAGCAGTTACTCAGGAGAATTGAAGGGAAACACCATATATTTT. Its translation: CASSYSGELKGNTIYF.

The J gene is TRBJ1-6, the V gene TRBV25-1; TRBD1 is a possible D gene (5 bases). Trimming removed 6 bases at V and 5 bases at J, with 8 bases between. CDR1 is MGHDK, CDR2 SYGVNS, per germline. The CDR3 totals 13 residues. The CDR3 DNA reads TGTGCCAGCAGGGTAGGGGATAATTCACCCCTCCACTTT. Its protein product is CASRVGDNSPLHF.

The rearrangement links TRBV30 to TRBJ1-6; D gene ambiguous. Trimming pared 0 bases from V and 8 bases from J, leaving 20 bases between. In germline, CDR1 is GTSNPN, CDR2 SVGIG (reference sequence). The CDR3 consists of 17 residues. CDR3 sequence reads: CAWSVRGEGKMDSPLHF. The CDR3 nucleotides are TGTGCCTGGAGTGTACGGGGAGAGGGTAAAATGGATTCACCCCTCCACTTT.

This rearrangement joins TRBV11-2 to TRBJ1-2; 9 bases line up with TRBD1. Trimming cost V 5 bases and J 0 bases; bases outside gene matches: 10. Per the germline V gene, CDR1 is SGHAT and CDR2 is FQNNGV. The CDR3 extends over 17 amino acids. The CDR3 loop is CASSQGHGTGPNYGYTF. The CDR3 nucleotides read TGTGCCAGCAGCCAAGGCCATGGGACAGGGCCTAACTATGGCTACACCTTC.

This clone was found once. The V call is TRBV5-4, the J call TRBJ1-4; maybe TRBD1 (6 bases). The CDR3 extends over 16 amino acids. V was pared by 0 bases and J by 4 bases, with 13 bases between. Germline-derived CDR1 and CDR2 are SGHNT and YYREEE (reference sequence). DNA for the CDR3: TGTGCCAGCAGCTTGGGATCAGGGGCTGGTAATGAAAAACTGTTTTTT. As protein: CASSLGSGAGNEKLFF.

This clone has just one count. The chain has TRBV28 and TRBJ2-7; TRBD2 aligns across 7 bases. The CDR3 has 15 residues. Trimming took 5 bases from V and 2 from J; bases not matched to a gene: 9. CDR1 MDHEN and CDR2 SYDVKM come from the germline V gene. The DNA of the CDR3 is TGTGCCAGCAGTCCTAGCGGTAAAATTACCTACGAGCAGTACTTC. This codes for CASSPSGKITYEQYF. The full variable domain, with the rest looked up from reference TRBV28 and TRBJ2-7, is DVKVTQSSRYLVKRTGEKVFLECVQDMDHENMFWYRQDPGLGLRLIYFSYDVKMKEKGDIPEGYSVSREKKERFSLILESASTNQTSMYLCASSPSGKITYEQYFGPGTRLTVT.

The rearrangement uses TRBV7-6 and TRBJ2-5; a weak D match, TRBD2 (6 bases). V was shortened by 3 bases and J by 5 bases, with 13 bases between the two germline ends. This CDR3 contains 14 residues. Germline-derived CDR1 and CDR2 are SGHVS and FNYEAQ. CDR3 in DNA: TGTGCCAGCAGCTTGCTAGGAGGAGGGGAGACCCAGTACTTC. This codes for CASSLLGGGETQYF.

V usage is TRBV7-2 and J usage is TRBJ2-5; D is unclear. V was pared by 3 bases and J by 1 base, with 9 bases between. Per germline, CDR1 SGHTA and CDR2 FQGNSA. The length of the CDR3 is 14 residues. The CDR3 region is CASSLGGLQETQYF. CDR3 sequence (DNA): TGTGCCAGCAGCTTGGGTGGGCTCCAAGAGACCCAGTACTTC.

V is TRBV28 and J is TRBJ1-5, with D possibly TRBD1 on 5 matching bases. V was pared by 3 bases and J by 1 base, with 19 bases between. The CDR3 loop spans 18 amino acids. Germline-derived CDR1 and CDR2 are MDHEN and SYDVKM. This chain's CDR3 is CASSFPTNRRGSNQPQHF. The CDR3 DNA reads as TGTGCCAGCAGTTTTCCGACGAATAGACGGGGGAGCAATCAGCCCCAGCATTTT.

V is TRBV25-1 and J is TRBJ2-7; TRBD2 agrees at 7 bases. Looked up from germline, CDR1 is MGHDK and CDR2 is SYGVNS. The CDR3 is 13 residues long. Unmatched junction bases numbered 3, after V lost 7 bases and J lost 0 bases. The CDR3 DNA reads as TGTGCCAGCACGGGAGGACACTCCTACGAGCAGTACTTC. This sequence encodes CASTGGHSYEQYF.

The chain uses TRBV7-2 and TRBJ1-5, with D perhaps TRBD1 (5 bases). The CDR3 loop spans 14 amino acids. Trimming cost V 5 bases and J 6 bases, with 14 bases left between them. The germline V gene encodes CDR1 SGHTA and CDR2 FQGNSA. CDR3 nucleotide sequence: TGTGCCAGCAGCCGGCAGGGTTTGGGTCAGCCCCAGCATTTT. Protein: CASSRQGLGQPQHF.

The CDR3: CASSVIKLDTGELFF. The CDR3 nucleotides are TGTGCCAGCTCAGTAATTAAGCTAGACACCGGGGAGCTGTTTTTT. V usage is TRBV18 and J usage is TRBJ2-2, with D hard to call. Germline V gene lookup returns CDR1 KGHSH and CDR2 LQKENI. V was pared by 5 bases and J by 3 bases, with 13 bases between. This CDR3 is built from 15 residues.

The chain's CDR3 is CASSPAVGTVYGYTF. The CDR3 DNA follows: TGCGCCAGCAGCCCGGCGGTCGGGACAGTCTATGGCTACACCTTC. The chain is built from TRBV4-1 and TRBJ1-2, with 7 positions matching TRBD1. Germline CDR1 and CDR2: MGHRA and YSYEKL. V shed 4 bases, J shed 4 bases, and the junction held 9 bases outside the gene matches. The CDR3 length is 15 residues.

This rearrangement joins TRBV27 to TRBJ1-5; tentatively, D is TRBD1 (6 bases). V gave up 3 bases and J gave up 1 base, with 31 bases separating them. From germline, CDR1 is MNHEY and CDR2 SMNVEV (reference sequence). The CDR3 length is 22 residues. The CDR3 here is CASSFWQGPRSRRGTSNQPQHF. CDR3 nucleotide sequence: TGTGCCAGCAGTTTCTGGCAGGGACCCCGAAGTCGACGAGGGACAAGCAATCAGCCCCAGCATTTT.

The chain joins TRBV10-3 to TRBJ1-2; perhaps TRBD1 as D (5 bases). Per germline, CDR1 ENHRY and CDR2 SYGVKD. V gave up 0 bases and J gave up 7 bases, with 9 bases separating them. CDR3 length equals 13 residues. CDR3 sequence reads: CAISESGRAGYTF. The CDR3 nucleotides read TGTGCCATCAGTGAGTCGGGCAGGGCTGGCTACACCTTC.

The table lists this clone with a count of one. The J gene is TRBJ1-2, the V gene TRBV25-1, with D tentatively TRBD1 (6 bases). Trimming shortened V by 3 bases and J by 6 bases, and 17 bases separated the two germline ends. This CDR3 is built from 15 residues. Germline V gene data show CDR1 as MGHDK and CDR2 as SYGVNS. CDR3 loop: CASSDLGSGENGYTF. In DNA, the CDR3 is TGTGCCAGCAGTGATCTGGGTTCAGGGGAGAATGGCTACACCTTC.

On this clone: An end of the junction does not agree with germline; a read error may underlie this. The V gene is TRBV19, the J gene TRBJ2-3; D not resolved. The CDR3 is 15 residues long. In germline, CDR1 is LNHDA, CDR2 SQIVND (reference sequence). CDR3 amino acids: CASRIGPLATDTQYF. Here the CDR3 DNA reads TGTGCCAGTAGGATAGGCCCGTTAGCAACAGATACGCAGTATTTT.

This chain connects TRBV6-5 to TRBJ1-5, with D possibly being TRBD1 (5 bases). V gave up 6 bases and J gave up 2 bases, with 14 bases separating them. Germline CDR1 and CDR2: MNHEY and SVGAGI. The CDR3 consists of 15 residues. CDR3: CASSLQVGGNQPQHF. Here the CDR3 DNA reads TGTGCCAGCAGCTTACAGGTTGGTGGCAATCAGCCCCAGCATTTT.

This clone has a single count. The chain uses TRBV10-3 and TRBJ1-1; 9 bases map to TRBD1. Germline V lookup: CDR1 ENHRY, CDR2 SYGVKD. V gave up 0 bases and J gave up 3 bases; unmatched junction bases: 5. The CDR3 loop spans 16 amino acids. This CDR3 reads CAISESNRDRDTEAFF. The DNA for the CDR3 is TGTGCCATCAGTGAGTCAAACCGGGACAGGGACACTGAAGCTTTCTTT.

The J gene is TRBJ2-7, the V gene TRBV6-1; D perhaps matches TRBD2 (6 bases). The V end lost 1 base, the J end lost 1 base, and 11 bases lay between the germline ends. There are 15 residues in the CDR3. Looked up from germline, CDR1 is MNHNS and CDR2 is SASEGT. The CDR3 bases are TGTGCCAGCAGTGAAGTTGGGGGGAATTCCTACGAGCAGTACTTC. Translation gives CASSEVGGNSYEQYF.

The gene calls are TRBV4-2 and TRBJ2-2; D might be TRBD2 (6 bases). Per the germline V gene, CDR1 is LGHNA and CDR2 is YNFKEQ. Trimming stripped 3 bases from V and 4 bases from J, with 18 bases between. The CDR3 covers 17 residues. The CDR3 nucleotides are TGTGCCAGCAGCCAGGAACTGGGACTGTTTCTCACCGGGGAGCTGTTTTTT. Translated, it gives CASSQELGLFLTGELFF.

The CDR3 protein is CASSLGQSYEQYF. The CDR3 coding sequence is TGTGCCAGCAGCTTGGGACAGTCATACGAGCAGTACTTC. V usage is TRBV11-1 and J usage is TRBJ2-7; TRBD1 aligns across 7 bases. CDR1 is SGHAT and CDR2 is FQDESV in the germline V gene (reference sequence). The junction had 3 bases not matched to a gene; V was cut back by 3 bases and J by 4 bases. The CDR3 loop spans 13 amino acids.

J is TRBJ1-3 and V is TRBV12-5; TRBD1 is a possible D gene (6 bases). Germline V gene data show CDR1 as LGHNT and CDR2 as FRNRAP. There are 18 residues in the CDR3. V was trimmed by 7 bases and J by 0 bases, leaving 22 bases between them. The CDR3: CASVSIPGHRTSGNTIYF. The CDR3, as DNA: TGTGCTAGTGTCTCGATTCCGGGACACCGAACCTCTGGAAACACCATATATTTT.

In nucleotides, the CDR3 is TGTGCCAGCAGTGAAGCCTTTGATCAGCCCCAGCATTTT. It is translated as CASSEAFDQPQHF. The rearrangement joins TRBV6-5 to TRBJ1-5; D unresolved. The CDR3 contains 13 residues. CDR1 is MNHEY and CDR2 is SVGAGI in the germline V gene. Trimming stripped 5 bases from V and 5 bases from J, with 10 bases between.

CDR3 loop: CASSTTWTSGSWGGQETQYF. CDR3 nucleotide sequence: TGTGCCAGCAGCACAACATGGACTAGCGGGAGTTGGGGTGGACAAGAGACCCAGTACTTC. V usage is TRBV7-8 and J usage is TRBJ2-5, with TRBD2 matching over 13 bases. The CDR3 has 20 amino acids. V lost 5 bases, J lost 2 bases, and 17 bases stayed unmatched. CDR1 is SGHVS, CDR2 FQNEAQ, per germline.

The V and J genes are TRBV5-1 and TRBJ2-5; 7 bases match TRBD1. V lost 0 bases and J lost 1; bases outside the gene matches: 3. The CDR3 length is 15 residues. The germline V gene has CDR1 SGHRS and CDR2 YFSETQ. CDR3 protein: CASSLGTGAQETQYF. The CDR3 DNA sequence: TGCGCCAGCAGCTTGGGAACAGGGGCCCAAGAGACCCAGTACTTC.